Detailed here is one T cell receptor beta chain. This record belongs to a study of T-cell memory formation after mild COVID-19. Study-level background: Largely donor-specific sequence clusters came from a couple of donors.

TCRdb re-called the 5' RACE reads through MiXCR, storing one row per CDR3 protein. The sample lists about 180,000 distinct CDR3 sequences; 18% were seen once. V lost 3 bases to trimming and J lost 4 bases, with 10 bases between them. This CDR3 contains 14 residues. Per germline, CDR1 DFQATT and CDR2 SNEGSKA (reference sequence). The chain employs TRBV20-1 and TRBJ1-6; D unresolved. The TCR comes from a man younger than 35 who had mild COVID-19 (a few samples of this study predate the infection). Cell type and time point are not known. The source material was PBMCs or a T cell subset sorted from them (not recorded which). The CDR3 region is CSARAAGYNSPLHF. As DNA, the CDR3 is TGCAGTGCTAGGGCGGCTGGATATAATTCACCCCTCCACTTT.